This T cell receptor (beta chain) was profiled in a study of CD4 T cells in relation to SARS-CoV-2 and coronaviruses (dated by TCRdb to about 2021). Notes on the research overall: In the ViraFEST assay, PBMCs were grown with antigen for roughly ten days, and TCR beta CDR3s were then sequenced to identify antigen-specific clonal expansions. The roughly 12 convalescent patients included 8 males and 4 females; two subjects were Hispanic. A different, Illumina-based TCR-beta assay was used to sequence expansion assays from other donors in the study. At the level of individual TCR clonotypes, the study evaluated whether memory CD4+ T cells crossreact between the spike proteins of SARS-CoV-2 and those of common cold coronaviruses. Using patient-derived lymphoblastoid cell lines, the shared crossreactive spike epitopes were mapped to their HLA restriction. Across all 12 patients in the convalescent cohort, the median age was almost 40 years, with a range of roughly 21 to 72 years. Samples from a few pre-COVID donors and the naive versus memory experiments were sequenced with the Adaptive Biotechnologies TCR-sequencing kit; other data were Illumina-based.

Survey-level immunoSEQ TCR-beta sequencing was performed on DNA from CEF-cultured naive and memory CD4+ T cells. The authors' analysis ran thus. Preprocessing removed nonproductive sequences and CDR3s not starting with C, not ending with F or W, or shorter than 7 amino acids. Antigen-specific clonotypes were called with the MANAFEST web app on the basis of expansion relative to the reference and to other culture wells. To be counted as positive, a clone had to show significant expansion compared with the reference culture, at an FDR below 0.05, in 2 of 3 replicate wells. Positive clones also required significant expansion versus all other tandem wells and an odds ratio above 5. Cultured and uncultured naive and memory CD4+ repertoires were searched for previously identified spike- and CEF-reactive CDR3s. Pairwise Levenshtein distance, computed with the stringdist R package after three terminal residues were trimmed from each end, was used as the measure of CDR3 homology. In its TCRdb copy, this immuneACCESS table keeps in-frame sequences only and misses some clones. Where compared with another copy, unresolved V genes explain less than half of these, and the others have no known cause. For V, J and clone size, that table is used; D and trimming come from the DNA. Present in this sample are about 36,000 clones, more than 65% of which were seen just once. The biggest ten clones account for around 20% of the sample.

The junction carries 10 bases between V and J, which are trimmed by 0 bases and 1 base respectively. From the cysteine up to the phenylalanine, the CDR3 has a length of 15 residues. CDR3 DNA is the only sequence kept; it has 45 bases, read in frame from the first base. Sequences SGHRS (CDR1) and YFSETQ (CDR2) are obtained from the germline V gene. Naive and memory CD4+ T cells were separated from cryopreserved PBMCs by CD4 enrichment followed by EasySep naive CD4+ T cell enrichment. For around 9 days, some 95,000 sorted naive or memory CD4+ T cells were cultured together with CEF peptides and T cell-depleted PBMCs at a 1:1 ratio. In general, every peptide culture condition was set up in three replicate wells. Ficoll-Paque PLUS gradient centrifugation was used to isolate PBMCs from leukapheresis product or whole blood. The PBMCs went either fresh into the expansion assay or into cryopreservation at -140 degrees C. The QIAamp Micro DNA Kit was used to extract genomic DNA from the CD4+ T cells.

A note on this clone: The specificity of this receptor is unknown. No base qualities exist here, and no much larger clone lies one base off it.

What the research found in general, with its limitations: Crossreactive clones showed significantly weaker SARS-CoV-2-driven expansion than monoreactive clones, consistent with antigenic imprinting. Sequencing of naive versus memory cells indicated that the assay detects memory recall responses, not primary responses primed during culture. No donor contributed both pre-pandemic and post-infection samples, which limited tracing the source of pre-existing responses. Approximately 69% of donors had memory CD4+ clonotypes that crossrecognized SARS-CoV-2 and at least one common cold coronavirus spike. The study was constrained by small numbers of patients and of tested TCRs. Since the crossreactivity analysis centred on spike protein, crossreactivity against other viral proteins was not assessed.

The sequence derives from an adult with COVID-19. The chain uses TRBV5-1 and TRBJ2-5; the D gene is possibly TRBD1 or TRBD2, with 5 bases matching each. The sequenced sample was memory CD4+ T cells from PBMCs, cultured in vitro. This specimen's cell subset or site label, interpreted: memory (non-naive) CD4+ T cells. Here is the DNA: TGCGCCAGCAGCTTGGCCAGGGAGCGCCAAGAGACCCAGTACTTC. The translation is CASSLARERQETQYF.